This T cell receptor (beta chain) emerged from a study of long-term antiretroviral therapy in people with HIV (dated by TCRdb to between 2020 and 2023). For the wider study: Collection of the earliest samples took place about a decade ahead of the 2015 WHO recommendation for immediate ART, at a time when ART was typically delayed until CD4 counts fell. From some 33 adults with confirmed HIV infection, the cohort provided roughly 200 cryopreserved PBMC samples, gathered serially across a mean of approximately six years (range 1-12). No cross-contamination during QIAcube processing was seen in test extractions of a monoclonal T-cell line run alongside around 30 polyclonal samples. Among the 30 or so participants with HIV, about 11 were female. Whether ART initiation and durable HIV suppression were associated with changes in peripheral blood TRB repertoire composition and diversity was tested in a retrospective serial study. The paper's findings and limits, for the study overall: Because pre-ART samples had limited cell numbers, unsorted PBMC were profiled rather than sorted CD4+ and CD8+ T cells. CDR3 length ranges in HIV repertoires were narrower than in controls, and network structure suggested an antigen-experienced repertoire with only a slight naive shift after ART. Limited PBMC availability meant only the TCR beta chain was sequenced, without alpha chain pairing. The samples span the years 2004 to 2017, and the ART regimens used at that time may not be as effective as current regimens. Expanded TRB clones identified before ART initiation dominated the repertoire across all time points, though the dominance fluctuated and decreased in many PLHIV after ART. Starting ART was linked to a significant rise in TRB diversity, yet even with long-term ART the diversity remained significantly lower than in transplant donor controls. No data were available on ART adherence, viral resistance or therapy changes, limiting inferences about post-ART repertoire changes.

Sequencing of the TRB variable region was done with the immunoSEQ hsTCRB v3.0 assay at survey level resolution. The target sequencing depth for TRB was 40,000-50,000 T-cell genomes per sample. Pooled TRB libraries were sequenced on an Illumina MiSeq with a v3 150-cycle kit. The authors' analysis ran thus. Repertoire analysis was run in R within a reproducible Nextflow workflow that covered QC, data transformation and analysis. Custom analyses were implemented in LymphoSeq2, an R package for AIRR-Seq data exploration. A handful of samples that produced fewer than 5000 total TRB sequences were removed, so 180 or so HIV repertoires were analyzed. Among the 188 retained HIV repertoires, about 60 were collected before ART initiation and around 130 were collected after ART initiation. Repertoires were downsampled to 5000 TRB nucleotide sequences, with summary statistics averaged over 100 downsampling iterations. Only TRB sequences with CDR3 regions of at least seven amino acids were retained for analysis. Two measures captured diversity: a Shannon entropy-derived clonality score and the Gini coefficient. Repertoire networks linked the top 5000 CDR3 amino acid sequences whenever two sequences differed by an edit distance of one. Antigen specificity groups and MHC restriction were predicted for TRB CDR3 amino acid sequences with GLIPH2. To flag known CMV, EBV, HIV or tissue antigen associations, CDR3 amino acid sequences were matched against VDJdb and McPAS-TCR. Pre-ART, post-ART and control groups were compared with Wilcoxon signed-rank tests and Holm-Bonferroni correction. This is the immuneACCESS table as TCRdb keeps it, with only in-frame sequences that have V and J called. A part of the clones is gone; compared with another copy, unresolved V genes explain less than half, and the rest is unexplained. D and trimming were read from the DNA, whereas the V and J calls and clone size are those reported in that table. Recorded for this sample are 30,000 or so clones; about 88% of them occurred a single time. The ten largest clones add up to under 7.5% of the sample.

As regards this clone: There is no known antigen for this receptor. Base qualities are not recorded, but no much larger clone differs from it by a single base.

Per the germline V gene (reference sequence), MNHNY is the CDR1 and SVGAGI is the CDR2. The CDR3, cysteine through phenylalanine, is 15 amino acids long. Solely the CDR3 DNA is kept, with 45 bases framed from the first base. V is pared back by 5 bases and J by 2 bases, with 14 bases lying between the germline termini. Inclusion was restricted to participants for whom at least one PBMC sample before ART initiation and at least two post-ART samples were available. Treatment was received in the United States of America by all participants with HIV. Cryopreserved samples of about 0.95-11 million PBMC were thawed and washed before DNA extraction. At the time of the earliest PBMC sample for each participant with HIV, ages ranged from about 23 to 60 years. Per participant, PBMC samples came from 1-4 timepoints prior to ART initiation and 2-8 timepoints following ART initiation, for a median of 7 samples. For every participant, serial HIV viral load, CD4+ T-cell count, ART history and demographic data were obtained. Genomic DNA was extracted from unsorted PBMC with a Qiagen kit on a QIAcube, processed in batches of 12 samples.

The TCR comes from a man aged 45 to 65 with HIV. The V gene is TRBV6-6 and the J gene is TRBJ2-3, and TRBD2 may be the D gene, going by 5 matching bases. Sequenced here: unsorted PBMCs, sampled around 5 years before starting antiretroviral therapy. The CDR3 protein sequence reads: CASSRAETDTDTQYF. Here is the DNA: TGTGCCAGCAGTCGAGCGGAAACTGACACAGATACGCAGTATTTT.